Below, one T cell receptor (beta chain) is given with its context. No antigen is known for it. CDR1 MGHRA and CDR2 YSYEKL come from the germline V gene. This CDR3 has 18 residues. The V and J ends lost 1 base and 6 bases, in that order; junction bases with no gene match: 17. As the sequencing template, cDNA was produced by extracting RNA and reverse transcribing it. Produced via immunoSEQ multiplex PCR; TCRdb's table is partial and in-frame only. The table lists some 190,000 clones, around 65% of them singletons. This sample was taken from a study of CD8+ T cells in alopecia areata. General study results and limits: On tofacitinib, scalp clonality and expanded CD8+ clones among top 100 fell significantly. Relative to mice, TCR sharing across patients was less clear, a difference possibly HLA-related.

Sample treatment: oral pan-JAK inhibitor, 5-10 mg twice daily. The receptor was derived from a human donor with alopecia areata. This specimen consisted of CD4+ T cells sorted from blood, obtained between weeks 43 and 45, from a patient treated with tofacitinib. The genes are TRBV4-1 and TRBJ1-2; 7 nucleotides align to TRBD1. In nucleotides, the CDR3 is TGCGCCAGCAGCCAAGGTTTCCTTGACAGGGTCGGTTTCAATGGCTACACCTTC. This encodes CASSQGFLDRVGFNGYTF.